These 19 T cell receptor beta chains were all obtained from the same sample, sequenced in a study of cytomegalovirus exposure and HLA in healthy donors (dated by TCRdb to 2016 to 2017). The library relied on the immunoSEQ multiplex PCR assay. The multiplex PCR relied on a mix of 60 forward primers for TCR Vbeta segments and 13 reverse primers for TCR Jbeta segments. Imported from immuneACCESS, the table was reduced by TCRdb to in-frame sequences with V and J called. These copies leave out some clones; in studies compared against another copy, an unresolved V gene accounts for under half, and the cause of the remainder is not known. The sample yields roughly 120,000 clones; about 61% were counted once. Of the sample, 7.5% to 9% falls within the top ten clones. Material for sequencing was PBMCs. These receptors were taken from a man between 18 and 35 years old in good health and CMV-seropositive.

V gene TRBV5-6 combines with J gene TRBJ1-3; unclear D gene. The CDR3 contains 14 residues. Per the germline V gene, CDR1 is SGHDT and CDR2 is YYEEEE. The V and J ends lost 4 bases and 0 bases respectively, with 8 bases between them. The CDR3 loop reads CASSLGHSGNTIYF. CDR3 DNA: TGTGCCAGCAGCCTAGGCCACTCTGGAAACACCATATATTTT.

The genes are TRBV28 and TRBJ2-3, with 7 bases aligning to TRBD2. The V and J ends lost 4 bases and 2 bases, in that order; junction bases with no gene match: 12. CDR1 and CDR2 (germline): MDHEN, SYDVKM. The CDR3 totals 17 residues. CDR3 loop: CASSSHLGRGSTDTQYF. CDR3 sequence (DNA): TGTGCCAGCAGTTCCCACCTCGGGCGGGGGTCCACAGATACGCAGTATTTT.

The chain couples TRBV7-9 to TRBJ1-1, with D perhaps matching TRBD1 (5 bases). Germline V gives CDR1 SEHNR, CDR2 FQNEAQ (reference sequence). The V and J ends lost 4 bases and 3 bases respectively, with 15 bases between them. This CDR3 comprises 15 residues. The CDR3 bases are TGTGCCAGCAGCTCTACAGCGGGGGGACACACTGAAGCTTTCTTT. Its protein is CASSSTAGGHTEAFF.

V usage is TRBV5-6 and J usage is TRBJ2-3, with TRBD1 matching 9 bases. The V gene end was trimmed by 4 bases and the J gene end by 14 bases; junction bases not matched to a gene: 8. This CDR3 has 12 residues. Germline assignment: CDR1 SGHDT and CDR2 YYEEEE. Written as DNA, the CDR3 is TGTGCCAGCAGCCAAACAGGGGGCGGGGGGTATTTT. It encodes CASSQTGGGGYF.

This sequence joins TRBV4-1 and TRBJ1-5; D gene uncertain. V was pared by 4 bases and J by 0 bases, with 10 bases between. CDR1 is MGHRA and CDR2 is YSYEKL in the germline V gene. The CDR3 sequence is 15 residues long. CDR3 amino acids: CASSPQVHSNQPQHF. CDR3 in DNA: TGCGCCAGCAGCCCGCAGGTACATAGCAATCAGCCCCAGCATTTT.

This clone has just a few counts. The chain joins TRBV4-1 to TRBJ1-6; perhaps TRBD1 as D (5 bases). CDR3 length: 17 amino acids. CDR1 and CDR2 (germline): MGHRA, YSYEKL. With 3 bases removed from V and 9 bases from J, the gap between germline ends came to 21 bases. DNA for the CDR3: TGCGCCAGCAGCCACCCTTTCAGGGTTCGTGATTCTTCACCCCTCCACTTT. It translates to CASSHPFRVRDSSPLHF.

The chain joins TRBV6-5 to TRBJ1-1; 7 bases fit TRBD1. The germline V gene encodes CDR1 MNHEY and CDR2 SVGAGI. J gave up 4 bases and V 5 bases, and 10 bases lay outside the gene matches. The CDR3 extends over 15 amino acids. For the CDR3, the DNA is TGTGCCAGCAGTCATCGACAGGGACGGGGCACTGAAGCTTTCTTT. This translates into CASSHRQGRGTEAFF.

This chain links TRBV28 with TRBJ2-7; D is perhaps TRBD2 (6 bases). V dropped 6 bases and J dropped 5 bases, with 14 bases sitting between them. This CDR3 comprises 13 residues. Germline V gives CDR1 MDHEN, CDR2 SYDVKM. As DNA, the CDR3 is TGTGCCAGCAGCACGACTAGAGAACACGAGCAGTACGTC. Protein: CASSTTREHEQYV.

The chain employs TRBV7-2 and TRBJ2-3; D uncertain. Germline V CDR1 and CDR2: SGHTA, FQGNSA. The CDR3 is 14 amino acids. The ends were cut back, 2 bases at V and 10 bases at J, with 16 bases in the middle. The CDR3 nucleotides read TGTGCCAGCAGCTTATTAGCCGCCGCTTGGGCGCAGTATTTT. Translation: CASSLLAAAWAQYF.

The J gene is TRBJ2-7, the V gene TRBV5-5; 12 nucleotides align to TRBD2. Germline CDR1 reads SGHKS; CDR2 reads YYEKEE (reference sequence). Unmatched junction bases numbered 6, after V lost 0 bases and J lost 2 bases. CDR3 size: 17 residues. CDR3 sequence (DNA): TGTGCCAGCAGCTTGGGGACTAGCGGGGCGCCTACCTACGAGCAGTACTTC. Translated, it gives CASSLGTSGAPTYEQYF. The whole variable domain, filled in from reference TRBV5-5 and TRBJ2-7, reads DAGVTQSPTHLIKTRGQQVTLRCSPISGHKSVSWYQQVLGQGPQFIFQYYEKEERGRGNFPDRFSARQFPNYSSELNVNALLLGDSALYLCASSLGTSGAPTYEQYFGPGTRLTVT.

This clone came up once. This chain links TRBV5-5 with TRBJ2-7; D remains ambiguous. Germline V gene sequence: CDR1 SGHKS, CDR2 YYEKEE (reference sequence). This CDR3 has 13 amino acids. Trimming took 2 bases from V and 4 from J, leaving 10 bases between them. Here the CDR3 DNA reads TGTGCCAGCAGCTTATTTGTCGGGTACGAGCAGTACTTC. Its translation: CASSLFVGYEQYF. The full variable domain, its missing parts supplied by reference TRBV5-5 and TRBJ2-7, is DAGVTQSPTHLIKTRGQQVTLRCSPISGHKSVSWYQQVLGQGPQFIFQYYEKEERGRGNFPDRFSARQFPNYSSELNVNALLLGDSALYLCASSLFVGYEQYFGPGTRLTVT.

This clone has more than one count but fewer than ten. The genes are TRBV2 and TRBJ1-2; D not certain. Germline V gene sequence: CDR1 SNHLY, CDR2 FYNNEI. CDR3 length equals 12 residues. Trimming removed 6 bases from V and 3 bases from J, with 8 bases in between. CDR3 sequence: CASRGDDYGYTF. The CDR3 DNA is TGTGCCAGCAGGGGAGACGACTATGGCTACACCTTC. Complete variable domain (other parts from reference TRBV2 and TRBJ1-2): EPEVTQTPSHQVTQMGQEVILRCVPISNHLYFYWYRQILGQKVEFLVSFYNNEISEKSEIFDDQFSVERPDGSNFTLKIRSTKLEDSAMYFCASRGDDYGYTFGSGTRLTVV.

CDR3 protein: CASSLGFDRSYGYTF. The CDR3 nucleotides are TGCGCCAGCAGCTTGGGCTTTGACAGGAGCTATGGCTACACCTTC. J is TRBJ1-2 and V is TRBV5-1; D is possibly TRBD1 (6 bases). Germline CDR1 SGHRS, CDR2 YFSETQ. The CDR3 has 15 amino acids. Trimming pared 0 bases from V and 4 bases from J, leaving 13 bases between.

The gene calls are TRBV11-2 and TRBJ2-3; 11 nucleotides align to TRBD2. Germline V gives CDR1 SGHAT, CDR2 FQNNGV. There are 14 residues in the CDR3. Trimming at V came to 5 bases and at J to 7 bases, leaving 5 bases not matched to a gene. The chain's CDR3 is CASSPSGGPYTQYF. The DNA of the CDR3 is TGTGCCAGCAGCCCTAGCGGGGGGCCGTATACGCAGTATTTT.

The chain employs TRBV5-1 and TRBJ1-1; D unresolved. The CDR3 contains 14 residues. V was clipped by 4 bases and J by 1 base, with 11 bases between them. Germline V lookup: CDR1 SGHRS, CDR2 YFSETQ. As DNA, the CDR3 is TGCGCCAGCAGCCACGATCCCGGGAACACTGAAGCTTTCTTT. The encoded protein is CASSHDPGNTEAFF.

The chain couples TRBV5-4 to TRBJ2-7; D is perhaps TRBD2 (5 bases). This CDR3 has 13 residues. Trimming left V 0 bases short and J 1 base short, with 5 bases between. Germline CDR1 and CDR2: SGHNT and YYREEE (reference sequence). The CDR3 reads CASSLGRSYEQYF. DNA for the CDR3: TGTGCCAGCAGCTTGGGGAGGTCCTACGAGCAGTACTTC.

This rearrangement joins TRBV6-4 to TRBJ2-3; 10 bases match TRBD1. Per the germline V gene, CDR1 is MRHNA and CDR2 is SNTAGT. This CDR3 spans 15 amino acids. The J segment lost 1 base and the V segment lost 2 bases, leaving 0 bases of the junction unmatched. DNA of the CDR3: TGTGCCAGCAGTGACGGGACAGGGGGCACAGATACGCAGTATTTT. This encodes CASSDGTGGTDTQYF.

This clone was seen more than once but under ten times. This chain uses TRBV7-9 with TRBJ1-2; D remains ambiguous. The germline V gene has CDR1 SEHNR and CDR2 FQNEAQ (reference sequence). The CDR3 has 16 amino acids. With 7 bases removed from V and 3 bases from J, the gap between germline ends came to 21 bases. Here the CDR3 DNA reads TGTGCCAGCAACGGTGCTGTGGCAGGAGGAGACTATGGCTACACCTTC. This codes for CASNGAVAGGDYGYTF.

The chain recombines TRBV5-1 with TRBJ1-4; D perhaps matches TRBD1 (5 bases). The CDR3 is made up of 16 amino acids. Trimming took off 0 bases at V and 7 bases at J, with 16 bases between the two ends. Per germline, CDR1 SGHRS and CDR2 YFSETQ. CDR3 nucleotide sequence: TGCGCCAGCAGCTTGGGGCACGGGGGTGCGCTTGAAAAACTGTTTTTT. It encodes CASSLGHGGALEKLFF.